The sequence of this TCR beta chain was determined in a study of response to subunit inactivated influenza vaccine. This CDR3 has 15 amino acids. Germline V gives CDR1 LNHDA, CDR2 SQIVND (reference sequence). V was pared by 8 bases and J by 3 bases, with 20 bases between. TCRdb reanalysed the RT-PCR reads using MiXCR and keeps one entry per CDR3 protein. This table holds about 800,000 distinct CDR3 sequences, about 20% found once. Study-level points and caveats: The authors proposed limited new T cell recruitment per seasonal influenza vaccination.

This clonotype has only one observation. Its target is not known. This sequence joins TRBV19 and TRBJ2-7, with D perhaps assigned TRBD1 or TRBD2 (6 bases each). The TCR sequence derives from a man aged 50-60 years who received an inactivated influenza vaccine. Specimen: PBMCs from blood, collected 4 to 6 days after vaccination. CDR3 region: CASSRGGRGNYEQYF. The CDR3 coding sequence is TGTGCCAGTTCCAGAGGGGGGCGCGGTAACTACGAGCAGTACTTC.